Listed below are T cell receptor beta chains from one sample, sequenced in a study of blood T cell repertoires in COVID-19. Data came from immunoSEQ multiplex PCR; TCRdb stores just in-frame clones and leaves some out. Of 330,000 or so clones listed, over 80% are singletons. Sequencing was carried out using peripheral blood. These receptors were taken from a man aged 25-45 years with COVID-19, enrolled during active disease. Each CDR3 is given with its conserved first and last residue. D genes are given only for firm matches. Size is stated for part of the rows, as once, few or many counts, or as a class when the clone is expanded.

V gene: TRBV9
J gene: TRBJ1-3
D gene: .
clone size: .
CDR3 protein: CASSVGRGNTIYF
CDR3 DNA: TGTGCCAGCAGCGTAGGCCGGGGAAACACCATATATTTT

V gene: TRBV11-2
J gene: TRBJ1-1
D gene: .
clone size: .
CDR3 protein: CASRLGHGTEAFF
CDR3 DNA: TGTGCCAGCAGATTGGGACACGGCACTGAAGCTTTCTTT

V gene: TRBV19
J gene: TRBJ2-7
D gene: .
clone size: .
CDR3 protein: CATTEGPYEQYF
CDR3 DNA: TGTGCCACAACGGAGGGCCCCTACGAGCAGTACTTC

V gene: TRBV24-1
J gene: TRBJ2-3
D gene: .
clone size: .
CDR3 protein: CATSDLGQSTDTQYF
CDR3 DNA: TGTGCCACCAGTGATTTGGGACAGAGCACAGATACGCAGTATTTT

V gene: TRBV18
J gene: TRBJ1-2
D gene: .
clone size: once
CDR3 protein: CASSPPSGRYGYTF
CDR3 DNA: TGTGCCAGCTCACCACCTTCAGGGAGGTATGGCTACACCTTC

V gene: TRBV2
J gene: TRBJ1-1
D gene: .
clone size: .
CDR3 protein: CASSGSGGGSNTEAFF
CDR3 DNA: TGTGCCAGCAGTGGTTCGGGGGGTGGGTCGAACACTGAAGCTTTCTTT

V gene: TRBV3-1/TRBV3-2
J gene: TRBJ1-2
D gene: TRBD1
clone size: .
CDR3 protein: CASNPGQRSYGYTF
CDR3 DNA: TGTGCCAGCAACCCGGGACAGCGAAGCTATGGCTACACCTTC

V gene: TRBV28
J gene: TRBJ1-2
D gene: .
clone size: .
CDR3 protein: CASSPTENYGYTF
CDR3 DNA: TGTGCCAGCAGCCCGACAGAGAACTATGGCTACACCTTC

V gene: TRBV2
J gene: TRBJ2-1
D gene: TRBD2
clone size: .
CDR3 protein: CASSESGGAFNEQFF
CDR3 DNA: TGTGCCAGCAGTGAAAGCGGGGGGGCTTTCAATGAGCAGTTCTTC

V gene: TRBV9
J gene: TRBJ2-7
D gene: TRBD2
clone size: .
CDR3 protein: CASSPRGGEGYEQYF
CDR3 DNA: TGTGCCAGCAGCCCCCGGGGGGGGGAAGGCTACGAGCAGTACTTC

V gene: TRBV2
J gene: TRBJ2-5
D gene: .
clone size: .
CDR3 protein: CASSRGSETQYF
CDR3 DNA: TGTGCCAGCAGCAGGGGTTCAGAGACCCAGTACTTC

V gene: TRBV7-9
J gene: TRBJ1-5
D gene: TRBD1
clone size: .
CDR3 protein: CASSLDTGEVQPQHF
CDR3 DNA: TGTGCCAGCAGCTTAGATACAGGGGAGGTTCAGCCCCAGCATTTT

V gene: TRBV28
J gene: TRBJ2-6
D gene: .
clone size: .
CDR3 protein: CASVPVRLWVRSSGANVLTF
CDR3 DNA: TGTGCCAGCGTCCCCGTCAGACTCTGGGTGCGCTCCTCTGGGGCCAACGTCCTGACTTTC

V gene: TRBV7-2
J gene: TRBJ2-3
D gene: TRBD2
clone size: .
CDR3 protein: CASRRAGSTDTQYF
CDR3 DNA: TGTGCCAGCAGGAGAGCGGGATCCACAGATACGCAGTATTTT

V gene: TRBV4-1
J gene: TRBJ2-4
D gene: .
clone size: once
CDR3 protein: CASSQVSGELAKNIQYF
CDR3 DNA: TGCGCCAGCAGCCAAGTATCGGGGGAGCTAGCCAAAAACATTCAGTACTTC

V gene: TRBV24-1
J gene: TRBJ2-1
D gene: .
clone size: .
CDR3 protein: CATSDFSGEQFF
CDR3 DNA: TGTGCCACCAGTGACTTTAGCGGTGAGCAGTTCTTC

V gene: TRBV4-3
J gene: TRBJ2-1
D gene: TRBD1
clone size: .
CDR3 protein: CASSQGTGGTGEQFF
CDR3 DNA: TGCGCCAGCAGCCAAGGGACAGGGGGAACTGGTGAGCAGTTCTTC

V gene: TRBV6-1
J gene: TRBJ2-1
D gene: TRBD2
clone size: once
CDR3 protein: CASSHSSGSFNEQFF
CDR3 DNA: TGTGCCAGCAGCCACTCTAGCGGGAGTTTTAATGAGCAGTTCTTC

V gene: TRBV6-5
J gene: TRBJ1-1
D gene: .
clone size: few
CDR3 protein: CASRAGNTEAFF
CDR3 DNA: TGTGCCAGCAGGGCGGGGAACACTGAAGCTTTCTTT

V gene: TRBV6-5
J gene: TRBJ2-7
D gene: TRBD1
clone size: .
CDR3 protein: CASSRDRAYEQYF
CDR3 DNA: TGTGCCAGCAGCAGGGACAGGGCCTACGAGCAGTACTTC

V gene: TRBV18
J gene: TRBJ1-1
D gene: .
clone size: .
CDR3 protein: CASSPGRMNTEAFF
CDR3 DNA: TGTGCCAGCTCACCAGGCAGAATGAACACTGAAGCTTTCTTT

V gene: TRBV18
J gene: TRBJ1-2
D gene: .
clone size: .
CDR3 protein: CASSPAGVYGYTF
CDR3 DNA: TGTGCCAGCTCACCAGCAGGTGTCTATGGCTACACCTTC